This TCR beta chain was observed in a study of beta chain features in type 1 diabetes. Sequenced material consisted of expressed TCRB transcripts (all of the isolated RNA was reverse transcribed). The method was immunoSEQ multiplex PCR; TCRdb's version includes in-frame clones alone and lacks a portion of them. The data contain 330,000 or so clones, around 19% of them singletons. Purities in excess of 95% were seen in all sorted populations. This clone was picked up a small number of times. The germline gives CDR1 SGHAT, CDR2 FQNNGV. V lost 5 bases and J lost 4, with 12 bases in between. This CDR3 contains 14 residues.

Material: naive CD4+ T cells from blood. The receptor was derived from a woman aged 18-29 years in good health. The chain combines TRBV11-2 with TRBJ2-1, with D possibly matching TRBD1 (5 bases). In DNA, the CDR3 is TGTGCCAGCAGCCTCATGGGGCTATACAATGAGCAGTTCTTC. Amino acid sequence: CASSLMGLYNEQFF.